What follows is one TCR beta chain and its context. Assay used: immunoSEQ multiplex PCR; TCRdb lists only in-frame clones, some missing. The table lists under 1,100,000 clones, 75% to 80% of them singletons. This specimen belongs to a study of shared clonotypes between healthy human individuals. Germline values: CDR1 KGHSH, CDR2 LQKENI. This CDR3 spans 13 amino acids. The clonotype originates from a man in his late teens or twenties in good health. Some clones in this sample may be carry-over from other donors' samples. J is TRBJ2-5 and V is TRBV18; D might be TRBD1 (6 bases). The J call is uncertain, as TRBJ2-7 better fits the DNA end. Sequencing was performed on memory CD4+ T cells from PBMCs. Subset denoted: CD45RA-negative fraction. CDR3 DNA: TGTGCCAGCTCACACGGACAGCCCTACGAGCAGTACTTC. It codes for CASSHGQPYEQYF.